A selection of T cell receptor beta chains follows, all from one sample in a study of TIL therapy for anti-PD-1-resistant metastatic lung cancer. Profiled with immunoSEQ multiplex PCR; TCRdb holds only in-frame clones, not every one. The table lists more than 50,000 clones, around 87% of them singletons. Sequenced here: blood, sampled at baseline. Source of these receptors: a person between 25 and 80 years old with non-small cell lung cancer. Each CDR3 is given with its conserved first and last residue. D genes are given only for firm matches. Clone sizes are given selectively: once, few, many, or a class where the clone is expanded.

TRBV3-1/TRBV3-2,TRBD1,NA,TRBJ2-3,CASSQRTGVGTDTQYF,TGTGCCAGCAGCCAACGGACAGGGGTAGGCACAGATACGCAGTATTTT
TRBV6-5,TRBD2,NA,TRBJ2-3,CASTPTSGSDTQYF,TGTGCCAGCACCCCGACTAGCGGGAGTGATACGCAGTATTTT
TRBV19,NA,NA,TRBJ2-7,CASGQGYEQYF,TGTGCCAGTGGACAAGGCTACGAGCAGTACTTC
TRBV6-5,NA,NA,TRBJ2-1,CASSYSQRSANEQFF,TGTGCCAGCAGTTACAGTCAGCGGTCCGCCAATGAGCAGTTCTTC
TRBV19,NA,NA,TRBJ1-5,CASSPGRYNQPQHF,TGTGCCAGTAGTCCGGGGCGGTATAATCAGCCCCAGCATTTT
TRBV30,NA,NA,TRBJ1-1,CAWSPGTGTEAFF,TGTGCCTGGAGCCCAGGAACAGGCACTGAAGCTTTCTTT
TRBV6-5,NA,NA,TRBJ1-3,CASRDTGLGNTIYF,TGTGCCAGCAGGGACACAGGGCTGGGGAACACCATATATTTT
TRBV19,TRBD2,NA,TRBJ2-1,CASSMRVRLAANEQFF,TGTGCCAGTAGTATGAGGGTACGGCTAGCGGCCAATGAGCAGTTCTTC
TRBV9,NA,NA,TRBJ2-7,CASSVADSSYEQYF,TGTGCCAGCAGCGTAGCGGATAGCTCCTACGAGCAGTACTTC
TRBV5-1,NA,NA,TRBJ2-7,CASRLDSPSSYEQYF,TGCGCCAGCAGACTGGACAGCCCCAGCTCCTACGAGCAGTACTTC
TRBV7-9,NA,once,TRBJ2-7,CASSLVRHTALDEQYF,TGTGCCAGCAGCTTGGTCCGTCACACTGCGTTGGACGAGCAGTACTTC
TRBV11-3,TRBD2,NA,TRBJ2-1,CASSLGTSGGSSYNEQFF,TGTGCCAGCAGCTTGGGGACTAGCGGGGGAAGCTCCTACAATGAGCAGTTCTTC
TRBV5-1,NA,NA,TRBJ1-2,CASSLTGGSGYNGYTF,TGCGCCAGCAGCTTGACGGGAGGTTCGGGGTATAATGGCTACACCTTC
TRBV28,TRBD1,NA,TRBJ2-7,CASAAGGYEQYF,TGTGCCAGCGCGGCAGGGGGTTACGAGCAGTACTTC
TRBV27,TRBD2,NA,TRBJ2-3,CASRPGLAPPTDTQYF,TGTGCCAGCAGACCGGGACTAGCTCCCCCCACAGATACGCAGTATTTT
TRBV18,NA,NA,TRBJ2-7,CASSPRGVEQYF,TGTGCCAGCTCACCACGAGGGGTTGAGCAGTACTTC
TRBV27,NA,NA,TRBJ1-1,CASSLLAPRGTNTEAFF,TGTGCCAGCAGTTTATTGGCCCCCAGGGGTACGAACACTGAAGCTTTCTTT
TRBV5-1,NA,few,TRBJ1-1,CASSFDSMNTEAFF,TGCGCCAGCAGCTTCGACAGTATGAACACTGAAGCTTTCTTT
TRBV15,NA,NA,TRBJ2-7,CATSRDDSAYEQYF,TGTGCCACCAGCAGAGATGACAGCGCCTACGAGCAGTACTTC
TRBV10-3,TRBD2,NA,TRBJ2-5,CAISEWGGSQETQYF,TGTGCCATCAGTGAATGGGGGGGGTCCCAAGAGACCCAGTACTTC
TRBV7-9,TRBD1,NA,TRBJ1-2,CASSSGQDYVGYTF,TGTGCCAGCAGCTCCGGACAGGACTATGTAGGCTACACCTTC
TRBV18,NA,few,TRBJ1-2,CASSLSGGGYTF,TGTGCCAGCTCATTGTCAGGCGGGGGCTACACCTTC
TRBV4-1,NA,NA,TRBJ2-2,CASSHLLGNTGELFF,TGCGCCAGCAGCCACCTGCTGGGGAACACCGGGGAGCTGTTTTTT
TRBV28,NA,few,TRBJ1-6,CASMNRSSYNSPLHF,TGTGCCAGCATGAACCGAAGCTCCTATAATTCACCCCTCCACTTT
TRBV2,TRBD1,once,TRBJ2-3,CASNPQGLGQYF,TGTGCCAGCAACCCACAGGGGCTCGGGCAGTATTTT
TRBV9,NA,NA,TRBJ2-7,CASSDGPGTHPSEQYF,TGTGCCAGCAGCGACGGGCCCGGGACCCATCCTTCAGAGCAGTACTTC
TRBV7-9,NA,NA,TRBJ2-1,CASMREAENEQFF,TGTGCCAGCATGAGGGAGGCGGAGAATGAGCAGTTCTTC
TRBV24-1,NA,NA,TRBJ2-3,CATSAGTTTDTQYF,TGTGCCACCAGTGCGGGGACGACCACAGATACGCAGTATTTT
TRBV18,TRBD1,NA,TRBJ2-5,CASSPQQGGETQYF,TGTGCCAGCTCACCACAACAGGGGGGAGAGACCCAGTACTTC
TRBV5-5,NA,NA,TRBJ1-3,CASSSYPGSGNTIYF,TGTGCCAGCAGTTCGTATCCAGGCTCTGGAAACACCATATATTTT
TRBV10-3,TRBD2,NA,TRBJ2-3,CAIAGTSGGSTDTQYF,TGTGCCATCGCCGGGACTAGCGGGGGTTCCACAGATACGCAGTATTTT
TRBV11-2,NA,once,TRBJ2-2,CASSLALGLKGAGELFF,TGTGCCAGCAGCTTAGCCCTCGGACTAAAAGGAGCCGGGGAGCTGTTTTTT
TRBV14,NA,NA,TRBJ1-5,CASSEEQGFSVSNQPQHF,TGTGCCAGCAGTGAAGAGCAGGGGTTTTCAGTTAGCAATCAGCCCCAGCATTTT
TRBV3-1/TRBV3-2,NA,few,TRBJ2-1,CASSQEWDLSYNEQFF,TGTGCCAGCAGCCAAGAGTGGGACCTCTCCTACAATGAGCAGTTCTTC
TRBV28,TRBD1,NA,TRBJ1-5,CASTIQGAQPQHF,TGTGCCAGCACAATTCAGGGGGCTCAGCCCCAGCATTTT
TRBV7-6,NA,NA,TRBJ1-1,CASSYNTGLGTEAFF,TGTGCCAGCAGTTATAACACAGGACTTGGTACTGAAGCTTTCTTT
TRBV30,NA,NA,TRBJ2-2,CAWIIGLNTGELFF,TGTGCCTGGATAATCGGCCTGAACACCGGGGAGCTGTTTTTT
TRBV3-1/TRBV3-2,NA,NA,TRBJ1-3,CASSPGGSSPISGNTIYF,TGTGCCAGCAGCCCTGGGGGAAGCAGCCCCATCTCTGGAAACACCATATATTTT
TRBV6-1,NA,once,TRBJ2-3,CASSELHGSTDTQYF,TGTGCCAGCAGTGAATTACACGGGAGCACAGATACGCAGTATTTT
TRBV30,NA,NA,TRBJ2-7,CAWRLGNYEQYF,TGTGCCTGGAGGTTGGGGAACTACGAGCAGTACTTC
TRBV7-2,NA,NA,TRBJ2-4,CASSPIAVGKNIQYF,TGTGCCAGCAGCCCTATAGCGGTGGGCAAAAACATTCAGTACTTC
TRBV19,NA,NA,TRBJ1-3,CASASGPLISGNTIYF,TGTGCCAGTGCGTCGGGACCTCTAATCTCTGGAAACACCATATATTTT
TRBV5-6,TRBD1,NA,TRBJ1-6,CASSSRTGWGSSPLHF,TGTGCCAGCAGCTCACGGACAGGGTGGGGGAGCTCACCCCTCCACTTT
TRBV6-2/TRBV6-3,TRBD2,NA,TRBJ2-7,CASSRAGGSYEQYF,TGTGCCAGCAGTAGGGCCGGGGGGAGCTACGAGCAGTACTTC
TRBV18,NA,NA,TRBJ2-2,CASSPEPGELFF,TGTGCCAGCTCACCGGAACCCGGGGAGCTGTTTTTT
TRBV12-3/TRBV12-4,TRBD1,NA,TRBJ2-3,CASSLRGPDTQYF,TGTGCCAGCAGCCTTAGGGGGCCAGATACGCAGTATTTT